The present T cell receptor beta chain was sequenced within a study of T cells in Graves' hyperthyroidism and ophthalmopathy. As for the study in general: Prior to any treatment, at the point of initial diagnosis, peripheral blood was collected.

RNA transcripts were the template for amplifying TCR beta CDR3 regions. With the HTBI primer set, the TCR CDR3 went through a first round of RT-PCR. TCRdb analysed the multiplex PCR reads with MiXCR anew, one entry per CDR3 protein. This sample has roughly 170,000 distinct CDR3 sequences; approximately 15% occur once, and the top ten carry about 31%. With 8 bases clipped from V and 5 bases from J, the junction kept 8 bases outside the gene matches. The CDR3 has 13 residues. Germline V CDR1 and CDR2: ENHRY, SYGVKD. Graves' hyperthyroidism was deemed stable given no ophthalmopathy progression within 18 months. Patients aged 18 to 65 had newly diagnosed hyperthyroidism that had lasted under 2 months. PBMCs were sourced from roughly 9.3 ml fresh peripheral blood. This clonotype came up many times.

This clonotype originated in a woman aged 45-65 years with Graves' hyperthyroidism. The rearrangement joins TRBV10-3 to TRBJ2-7; TRBD1 aligns across 8 bases. The sequenced sample was blood. The CDR3 DNA reads as TGTGCCATCGGTGGACAGGGAGTGGACGAGCAGTACTTC. Its protein is CAIGGQGVDEQYF.